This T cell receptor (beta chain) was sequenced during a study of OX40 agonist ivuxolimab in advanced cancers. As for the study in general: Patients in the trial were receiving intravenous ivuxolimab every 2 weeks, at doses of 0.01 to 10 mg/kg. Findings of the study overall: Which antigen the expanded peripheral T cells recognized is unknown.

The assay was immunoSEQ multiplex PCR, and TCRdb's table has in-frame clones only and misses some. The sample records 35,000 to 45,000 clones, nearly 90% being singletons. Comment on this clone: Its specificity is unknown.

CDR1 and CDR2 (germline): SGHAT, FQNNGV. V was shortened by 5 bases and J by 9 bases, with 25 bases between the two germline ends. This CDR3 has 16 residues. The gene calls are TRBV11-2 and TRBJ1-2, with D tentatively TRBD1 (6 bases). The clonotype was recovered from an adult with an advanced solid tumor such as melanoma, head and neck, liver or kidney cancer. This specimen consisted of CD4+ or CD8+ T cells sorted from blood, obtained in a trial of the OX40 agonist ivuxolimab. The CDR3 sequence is CASSPTGSTLSYRYTF. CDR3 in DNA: TGTGCCAGCAGCCCAACAGGGTCCACCTTATCGTATCGCTACACCTTC.